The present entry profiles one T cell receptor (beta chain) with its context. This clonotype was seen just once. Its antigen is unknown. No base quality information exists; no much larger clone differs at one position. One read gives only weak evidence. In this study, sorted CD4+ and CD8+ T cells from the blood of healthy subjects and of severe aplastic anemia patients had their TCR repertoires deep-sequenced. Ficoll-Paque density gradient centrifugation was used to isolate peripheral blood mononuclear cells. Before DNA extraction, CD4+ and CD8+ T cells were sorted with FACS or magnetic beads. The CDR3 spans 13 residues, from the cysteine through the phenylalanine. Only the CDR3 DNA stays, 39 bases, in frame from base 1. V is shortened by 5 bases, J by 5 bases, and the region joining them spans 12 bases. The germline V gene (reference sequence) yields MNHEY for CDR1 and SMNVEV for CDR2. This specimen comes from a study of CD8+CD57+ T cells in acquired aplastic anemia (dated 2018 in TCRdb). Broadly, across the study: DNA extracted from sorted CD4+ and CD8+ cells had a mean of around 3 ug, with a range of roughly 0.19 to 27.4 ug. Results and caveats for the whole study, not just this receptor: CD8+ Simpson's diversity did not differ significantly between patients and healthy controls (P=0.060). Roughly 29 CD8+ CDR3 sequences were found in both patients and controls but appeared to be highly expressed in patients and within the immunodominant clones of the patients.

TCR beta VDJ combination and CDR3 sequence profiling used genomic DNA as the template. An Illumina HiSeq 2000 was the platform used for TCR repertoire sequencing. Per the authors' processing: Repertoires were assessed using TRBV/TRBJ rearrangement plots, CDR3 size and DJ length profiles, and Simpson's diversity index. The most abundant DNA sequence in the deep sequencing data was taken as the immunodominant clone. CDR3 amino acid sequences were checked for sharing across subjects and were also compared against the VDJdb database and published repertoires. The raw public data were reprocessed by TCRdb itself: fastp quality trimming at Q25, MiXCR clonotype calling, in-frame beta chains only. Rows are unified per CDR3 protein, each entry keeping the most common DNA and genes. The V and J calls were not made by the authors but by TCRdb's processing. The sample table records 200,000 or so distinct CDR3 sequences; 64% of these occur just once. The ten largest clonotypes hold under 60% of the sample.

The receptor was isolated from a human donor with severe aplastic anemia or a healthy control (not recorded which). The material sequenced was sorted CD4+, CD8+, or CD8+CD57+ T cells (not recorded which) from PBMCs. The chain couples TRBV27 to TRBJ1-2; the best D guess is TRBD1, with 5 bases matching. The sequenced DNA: TGTGCCAGCAGTGCGACAGACCCTTATGGCTACACCTTC. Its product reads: CASSATDPYGYTF.